Listed here are 5 T cell receptor beta chains from one sample, sequenced in a study of T cells in Graves' hyperthyroidism and ophthalmopathy. The investigators amplified TCR beta CDR3 regions from RNA transcripts. The TCR CDR3 first-round RT-PCR relied on the HTBI primer set. TCRdb re-derived calls from the multiplex PCR reads in MiXCR, one entry per CDR3 protein. The table lists under 300,000 distinct CDR3 sequences, roughly 14% of them singletons. The sequencing sample was made of blood. These receptors all stem from a woman in her 40s with Graves' hyperthyroidism that later progressed to Graves' ophthalmopathy.

In its sample, this clonotype was seen a few times. The chain recombines TRBV6-1 with TRBJ2-7; D not certain. The CDR3 runs 13 residues. Germline CDR1 reads MNHNS; CDR2 reads SASEGT. Trimming removed 6 bases from V and 4 bases from J, with 13 bases in between. CDR3 in DNA: TGTGCCAGCAGCCCAGGACCTTTATACGAGCAGTACTTC. It translates to CASSPGPLYEQYF.

This clonotype was detected only once. CDR3 sequence reads: CASSLAYSSYEQYF. DNA for the CDR3: TGTGCCAGCAGCCTAGCGTATAGCTCCTACGAGCAGTACTTC. This chain connects TRBV6-2 or TRBV6-3 to TRBJ2-7; TRBD2 is a possible D gene (6 bases). Trimming took off 6 bases at V and 0 bases at J, with 12 bases between the two ends. The length of the CDR3 is 14 residues. Germline V gene data show CDR1 as MNHEY and CDR2 as SVGEGT.

Many counts were recorded for this clonotype. V gene TRBV6-1 combines with J gene TRBJ2-1, with 9 positions matching TRBD2. J gave up 4 bases and V 5 bases, and 6 bases lay outside the gene matches. The CDR3 runs 15 residues. CDR1 MNHNS and CDR2 SASEGT come from the germline V gene. CDR3 sequence reads: CASSRSGGTYNEQFF. The CDR3 region has the DNA TGTGCCAGCAGTAGGAGCGGGGGGACTTACAATGAGCAGTTCTTC.

This clonotype has at least ten counts. CDR3 residues: CASSSPWDRGSAEAFF. The CDR3 DNA reads as TGTGCCAGCAGTTCCCCGTGGGACAGGGGGAGCGCTGAAGCTTTCTTT. This chain connects TRBV28 to TRBJ1-1; 11 bases map to TRBD1. Germline values: CDR1 MDHEN, CDR2 SYDVKM. Unmatched junction bases numbered 10, after V lost 4 bases and J lost 6 bases. CDR3 length equals 16 residues.

For this clonotype: A read error is possible here, since a much larger clone lies one base away. This chain uses TRBV3-1 with TRBJ2-3; D gene ambiguous. CDR3 length: 12 amino acids. CDR1 is LGHDT and CDR2 is YNNKEL in the germline V gene (reference sequence). The CDR3 DNA reads TGTGCCAGCAGCCAAGATATAGGTACGCAGTGTTTT. This encodes CASSQDIGTQCF.